This T cell receptor (beta chain) was captured in a study of OX40 agonist ivuxolimab in advanced cancers. Sequencing was performed with immunoSEQ multiplex PCR; in TCRdb, only in-frame clones are kept and a portion is missing. The data hold over 40,000 clones, with 88% observed a single time. The CDR3 has 15 amino acids. The V and J ends lost 3 bases and 2 bases, in that order; junction bases with no gene match: 4. The germline V gene encodes CDR1 SGDLS and CDR2 YYNGEE. In its sample, this clone was seen once. The chain joins TRBV9 to TRBJ2-5; 10 bases map to TRBD1. The receptor's source is an adult with an advanced solid tumor such as melanoma, head and neck, liver or kidney cancer. The starting material was CD4+ or CD8+ T cells sorted from blood, obtained in a trial of the OX40 agonist ivuxolimab. Here the CDR3 reads CASSAEGQGQETQYF. DNA for the CDR3: TGTGCCAGCAGCGCCGAGGGACAGGGGCAAGAGACCCAGTACTTC.